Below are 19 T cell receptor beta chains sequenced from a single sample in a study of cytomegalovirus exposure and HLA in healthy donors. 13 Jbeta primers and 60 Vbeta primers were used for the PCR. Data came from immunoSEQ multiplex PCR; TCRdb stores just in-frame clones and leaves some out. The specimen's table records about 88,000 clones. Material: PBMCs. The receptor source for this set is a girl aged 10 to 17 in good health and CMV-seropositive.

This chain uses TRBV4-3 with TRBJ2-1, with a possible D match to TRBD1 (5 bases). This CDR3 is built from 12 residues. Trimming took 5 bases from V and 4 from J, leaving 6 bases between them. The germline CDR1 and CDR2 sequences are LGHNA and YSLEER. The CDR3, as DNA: TGCGCCAGCAGCAGACAGTACAATGAGCAGTTCTTC. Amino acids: CASSRQYNEQFF.

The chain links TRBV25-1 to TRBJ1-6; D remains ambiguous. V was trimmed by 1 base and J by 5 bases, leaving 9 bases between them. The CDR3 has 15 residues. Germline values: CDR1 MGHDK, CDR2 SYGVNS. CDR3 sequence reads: CASSESTPNNSPLHF. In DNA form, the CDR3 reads TGTGCCAGCAGTGAATCGACTCCGAATAATTCACCCCTCCACTTT.

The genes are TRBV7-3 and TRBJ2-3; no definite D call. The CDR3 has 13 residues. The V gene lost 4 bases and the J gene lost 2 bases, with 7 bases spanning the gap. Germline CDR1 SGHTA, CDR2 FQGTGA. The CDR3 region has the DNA TGTGCCAGCAGCTCAAGCTTCACAGATACGCAGTATTTT. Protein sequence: CASSSSFTDTQYF.

The CDR3 DNA follows: TGTGCCAGCAGCCAAGACGTGCGCGGGGGCACAGATACGCAGTATTTT. Translation gives CASSQDVRGGTDTQYF. The gene calls are TRBV14 and TRBJ2-3, with D possibly matching TRBD2 (6 bases). The CDR3 runs 16 residues. Looked up from germline, CDR1 is SGHDN and CDR2 is FVKESK. Trimming left V 0 bases short and J 1 base short, with 11 bases between.

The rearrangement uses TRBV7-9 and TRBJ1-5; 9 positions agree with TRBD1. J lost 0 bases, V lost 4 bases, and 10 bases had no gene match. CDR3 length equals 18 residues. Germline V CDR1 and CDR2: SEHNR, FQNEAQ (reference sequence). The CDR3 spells CASSWGDREPYSNQPQHF. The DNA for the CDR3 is TGTGCCAGCAGCTGGGGGGACAGGGAACCTTATAGCAATCAGCCCCAGCATTTT.

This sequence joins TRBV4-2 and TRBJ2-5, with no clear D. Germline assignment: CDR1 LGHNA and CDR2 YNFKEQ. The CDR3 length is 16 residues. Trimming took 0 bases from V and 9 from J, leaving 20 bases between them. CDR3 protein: CASSQDRAGPSSAQYF. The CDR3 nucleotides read TGTGCCAGCAGCCAAGATCGCGCAGGCCCAAGCTCGGCCCAGTACTTC.

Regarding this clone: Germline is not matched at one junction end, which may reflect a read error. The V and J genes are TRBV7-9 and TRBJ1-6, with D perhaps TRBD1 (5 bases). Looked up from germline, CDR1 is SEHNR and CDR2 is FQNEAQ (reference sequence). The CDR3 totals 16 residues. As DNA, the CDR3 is TGTGCCAGCAGCCTAATCAGGGAGGGCGCAAATTCACACCTCCACTTT. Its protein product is CASSLIREGANSHLHF.

Written as DNA, the CDR3 is TGCAGCGTTGGCTATAGTCCCAACGCAGATACGCAGTATTTT. Protein: CSVGYSPNADTQYF. The chain has TRBV29-1 and TRBJ2-3, with D uncertain. This CDR3 has 14 amino acids. Trimming left V 4 bases short and J 4 bases short, with 15 bases between. CDR1 is SQVTM and CDR2 is ANQGSEA in the germline V gene.

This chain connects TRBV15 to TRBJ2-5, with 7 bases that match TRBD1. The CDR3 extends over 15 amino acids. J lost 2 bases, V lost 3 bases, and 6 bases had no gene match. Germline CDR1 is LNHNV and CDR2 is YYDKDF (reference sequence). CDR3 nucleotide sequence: TGTGCCACCAGCAGTGGGGACAGAACTCAAGAGACCCAGTACTTC. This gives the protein CATSSGDRTQETQYF.

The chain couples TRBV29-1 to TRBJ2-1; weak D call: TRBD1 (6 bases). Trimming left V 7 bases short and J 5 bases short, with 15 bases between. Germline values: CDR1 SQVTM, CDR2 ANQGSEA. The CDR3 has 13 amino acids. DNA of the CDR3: TGCAGCGCACAGGGTTTTGGGGACAATGAGCAGTTCTTC. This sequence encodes CSAQGFGDNEQFF.

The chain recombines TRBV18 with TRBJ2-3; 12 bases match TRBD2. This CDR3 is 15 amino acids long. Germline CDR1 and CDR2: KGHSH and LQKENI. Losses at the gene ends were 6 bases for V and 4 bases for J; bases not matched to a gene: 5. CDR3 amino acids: CASSLAGGPSDTQYF. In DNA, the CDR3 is TGTGCCAGCTCCCTAGCGGGGGGGCCCTCAGATACGCAGTATTTT.

Here the CDR3 reads CASGRKSNTGELFF. CDR3 in DNA: TGTGCCAGCGGGAGGAAGTCGAACACCGGGGAGCTGTTTTTT. The rearrangement links TRBV6-1 to TRBJ2-2, with D possibly being TRBD2 (6 bases). Per germline, CDR1 MNHNS and CDR2 SASEGT. Trimming left V 8 bases short and J 0 bases short, with 10 bases between. The CDR3 contains 14 residues.

CDR3 bases: TGTGCCAGCAGCCCCGGACAGGGGGCTGGAGAGACCCAGTACTTC. It specifies CASSPGQGAGETQYF. The chain combines TRBV5-4 with TRBJ2-5; 11 bases map to TRBD1. Per the germline V gene, CDR1 is SGHNT and CDR2 is YYREEE (reference sequence). V shed 4 bases and J 4 bases; nucleotides not matched to a gene: 6. The CDR3 is 15 amino acids.

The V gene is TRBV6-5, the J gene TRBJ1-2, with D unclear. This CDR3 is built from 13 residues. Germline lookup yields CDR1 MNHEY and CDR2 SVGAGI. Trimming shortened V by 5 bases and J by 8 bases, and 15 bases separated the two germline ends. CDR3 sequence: CASSLDRKLGYTF. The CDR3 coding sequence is TGTGCCAGCAGTCTTGATCGAAAACTGGGCTACACCTTC.

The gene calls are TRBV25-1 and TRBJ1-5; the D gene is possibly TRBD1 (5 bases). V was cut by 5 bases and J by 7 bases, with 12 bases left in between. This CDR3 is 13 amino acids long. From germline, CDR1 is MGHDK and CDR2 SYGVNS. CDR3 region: CASSMAGGQPQHF. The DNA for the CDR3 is TGTGCCAGCAGTATGGCGGGGGGACAGCCCCAGCATTTT.

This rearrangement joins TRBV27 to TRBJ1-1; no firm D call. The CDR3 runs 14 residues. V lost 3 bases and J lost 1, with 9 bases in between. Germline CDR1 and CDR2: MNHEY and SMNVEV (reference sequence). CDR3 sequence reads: CASSFLFSNTEAFF. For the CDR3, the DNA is TGTGCCAGCAGTTTCCTCTTTTCGAACACTGAAGCTTTCTTT.

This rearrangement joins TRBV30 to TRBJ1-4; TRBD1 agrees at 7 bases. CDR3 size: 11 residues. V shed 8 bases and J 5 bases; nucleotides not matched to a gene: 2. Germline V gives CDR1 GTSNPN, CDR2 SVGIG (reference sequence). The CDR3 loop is CAGTENEKLFF. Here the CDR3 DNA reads TGTGCCGGGACAGAAAATGAAAAACTGTTTTTT.

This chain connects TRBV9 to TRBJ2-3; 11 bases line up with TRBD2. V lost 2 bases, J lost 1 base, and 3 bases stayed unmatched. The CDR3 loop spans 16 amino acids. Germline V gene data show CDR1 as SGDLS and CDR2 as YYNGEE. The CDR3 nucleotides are TGTGCCAGCAGCGTGCCGACTAGCGGGGGCACAGATACGCAGTATTTT. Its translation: CASSVPTSGGTDTQYF.

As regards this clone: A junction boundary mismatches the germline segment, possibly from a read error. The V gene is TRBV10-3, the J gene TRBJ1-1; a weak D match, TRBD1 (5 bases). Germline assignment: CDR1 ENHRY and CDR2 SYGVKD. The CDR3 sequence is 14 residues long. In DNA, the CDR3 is TGTGCCATCAGTACAAGGGGTAAGGACACTGAAGATTTCTTT. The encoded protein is CAISTRGKDTEDFF.